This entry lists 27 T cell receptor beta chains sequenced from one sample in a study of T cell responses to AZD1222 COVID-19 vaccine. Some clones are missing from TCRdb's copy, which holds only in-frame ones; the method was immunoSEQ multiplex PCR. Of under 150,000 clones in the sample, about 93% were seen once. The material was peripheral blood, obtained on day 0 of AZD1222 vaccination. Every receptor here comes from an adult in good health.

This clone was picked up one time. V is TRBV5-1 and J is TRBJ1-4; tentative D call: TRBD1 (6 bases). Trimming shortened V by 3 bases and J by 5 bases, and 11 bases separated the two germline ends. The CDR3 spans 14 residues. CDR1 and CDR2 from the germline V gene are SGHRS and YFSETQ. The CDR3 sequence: CASSSQGLNEKLFF. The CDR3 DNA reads TGCGCCAGCAGCTCACAGGGTCTGAATGAAAAACTGTTTTTT.

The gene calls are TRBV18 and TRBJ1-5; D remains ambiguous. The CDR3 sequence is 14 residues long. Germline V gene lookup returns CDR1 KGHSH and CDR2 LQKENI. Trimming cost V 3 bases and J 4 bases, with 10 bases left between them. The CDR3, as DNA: TGTGCCAGCTCACCCGAAGAAGGTAATCAGCCCCAGCATTTT. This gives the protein CASSPEEGNQPQHF.

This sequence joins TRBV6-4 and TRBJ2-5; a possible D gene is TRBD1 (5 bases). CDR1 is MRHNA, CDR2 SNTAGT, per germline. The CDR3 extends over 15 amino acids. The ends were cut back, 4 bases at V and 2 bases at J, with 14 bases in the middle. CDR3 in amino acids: CASSATSGPQETQYF. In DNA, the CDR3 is TGTGCCAGCAGTGCCACGTCAGGGCCGCAAGAGACCCAGTACTTC.

Here the CDR3 reads CASSVNSGPGNTIYF. For the CDR3, the DNA is TGTGCCAGCAGCGTAAATTCCGGGCCTGGAAACACCATATATTTT. The chain has TRBV9 and TRBJ1-3, with D hard to call. The CDR3 is 15 residues long. The germline V gene has CDR1 SGDLS and CDR2 YYNGEE. V lost 1 base, J lost 2 bases, and 10 bases lay in between.

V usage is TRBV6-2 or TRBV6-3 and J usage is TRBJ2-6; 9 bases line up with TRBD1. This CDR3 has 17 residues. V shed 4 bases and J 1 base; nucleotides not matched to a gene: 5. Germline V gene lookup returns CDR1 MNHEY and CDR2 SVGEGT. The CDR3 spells CASSSGTGKSGANVLTF. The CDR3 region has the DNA TGTGCCAGCAGTTCCGGGACAGGGAAGTCTGGGGCCAACGTCCTGACTTTC.

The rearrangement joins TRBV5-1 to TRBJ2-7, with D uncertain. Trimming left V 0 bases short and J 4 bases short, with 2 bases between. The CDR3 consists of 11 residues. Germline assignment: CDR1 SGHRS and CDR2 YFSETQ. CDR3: CASSLEYEQYF. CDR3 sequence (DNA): TGCGCCAGCAGCTTGGAGTACGAGCAGTACTTC. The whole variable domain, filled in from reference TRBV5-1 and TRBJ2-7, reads KAGVTQTPRYLIKTRGQQVTLSCSPISGHRSVSWYQQTPGQGLQFLFEYFSETQRNKGNFPGRFSGRQFSNSRSEMNVSTLELGDSALYLCASSLEYEQYFGPGTRLTVT.

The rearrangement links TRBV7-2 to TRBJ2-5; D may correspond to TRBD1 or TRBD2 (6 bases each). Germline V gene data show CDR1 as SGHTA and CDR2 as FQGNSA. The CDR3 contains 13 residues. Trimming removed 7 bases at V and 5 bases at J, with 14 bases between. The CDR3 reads CASTQRGVETQYF. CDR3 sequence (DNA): TGTGCCAGCACTCAGAGGGGGGTCGAGACCCAGTACTTC.

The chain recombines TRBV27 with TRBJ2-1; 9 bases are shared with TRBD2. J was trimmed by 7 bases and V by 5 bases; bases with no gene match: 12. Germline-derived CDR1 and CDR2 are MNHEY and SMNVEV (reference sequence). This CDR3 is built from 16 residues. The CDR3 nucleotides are TGTGCCAGCAGTCATACCCTAGCGGGACCCTGGAATGAGCAGTTCTTC. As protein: CASSHTLAGPWNEQFF.

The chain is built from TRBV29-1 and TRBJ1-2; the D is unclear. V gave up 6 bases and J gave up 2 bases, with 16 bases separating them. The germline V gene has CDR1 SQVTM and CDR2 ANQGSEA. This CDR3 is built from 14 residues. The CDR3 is CSVSRYGGNYGYTF. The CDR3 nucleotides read TGCAGCGTGTCCCGATACGGAGGGAACTATGGCTACACCTTC.

The CDR3 loop is CASSLGRRNYGYTF. CDR3 coding DNA: TGTGCCAGCAGCTTAGGAAGGCGGAACTATGGCTACACCTTC. The chain carries TRBV7-2 and TRBJ1-2; D unresolved. The V end lost 1 base, the J end lost 2 bases, and 8 bases lay between the germline ends. From germline, CDR1 is SGHTA and CDR2 FQGNSA. CDR3 size: 14 residues.

The CDR3 sequence: CASSGSGGGYTF. CDR3 coding DNA: TGTGCCAGCAGCGGATCGGGAGGTGGCTACACCTTC. The V call is TRBV14, the J call TRBJ1-2; D call uncertain. The CDR3 sequence is 12 residues long. Trimming cost V 5 bases and J 7 bases, with 11 bases left between them. From germline, CDR1 is SGHDN and CDR2 FVKESK.

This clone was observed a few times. The CDR3 nucleotides are TGTGCCAGCAGCACGATCCAAAAGGGGTGGAACACTGAAGCTTTCTTT. This gives the protein CASSTIQKGWNTEAFF. The chain is built from TRBV7-9 and TRBJ1-1, with D perhaps matching TRBD1 (5 bases). Germline V gene sequence: CDR1 SEHNR, CDR2 FQNEAQ (reference sequence). V was pared by 5 bases and J by 1 base, with 17 bases between. This CDR3 has 16 amino acids.

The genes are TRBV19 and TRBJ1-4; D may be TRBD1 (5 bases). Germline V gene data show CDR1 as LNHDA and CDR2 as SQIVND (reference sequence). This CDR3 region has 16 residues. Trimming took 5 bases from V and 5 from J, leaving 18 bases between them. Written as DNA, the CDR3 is TGTGCCAGTAGTGGGGGACCCAGAGACTTAAATGAAAAACTGTTTTTT. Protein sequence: CASSGGPRDLNEKLFF.

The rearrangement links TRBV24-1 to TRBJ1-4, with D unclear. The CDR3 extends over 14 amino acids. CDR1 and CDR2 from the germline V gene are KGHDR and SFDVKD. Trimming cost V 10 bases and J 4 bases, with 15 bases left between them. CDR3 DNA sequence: TGTGCCACTATTGCCTTGGCCCTTAATGAAAAACTGTTTTTT. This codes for CATIALALNEKLFF.

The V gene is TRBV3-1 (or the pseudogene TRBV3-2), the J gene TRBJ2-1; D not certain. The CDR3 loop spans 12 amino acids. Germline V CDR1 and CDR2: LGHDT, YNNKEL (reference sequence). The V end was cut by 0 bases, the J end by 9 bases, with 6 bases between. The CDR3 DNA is TGTGCCAGCAGCCAAGATACCCGTGAGCAGTTCTTC. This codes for CASSQDTREQFF.

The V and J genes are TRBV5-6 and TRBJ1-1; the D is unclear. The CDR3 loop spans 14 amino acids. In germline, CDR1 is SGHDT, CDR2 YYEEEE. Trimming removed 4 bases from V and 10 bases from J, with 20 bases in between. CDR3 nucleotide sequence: TGTGCCAGCAGCCGATACAGTATTAACCCAGGAGCTTTCTTT. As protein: CASSRYSINPGAFF. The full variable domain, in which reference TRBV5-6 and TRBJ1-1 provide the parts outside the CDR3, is DAGVTQSPTHLIKTRGQQVTLRCSPKSGHDTVSWYQQALGQGPQFIFQYYEEEERQRGNFPDRFSGHQFPNYSSELNVNALLLGDSALYLCASSRYSINPGAFFGQGTRLTVV.

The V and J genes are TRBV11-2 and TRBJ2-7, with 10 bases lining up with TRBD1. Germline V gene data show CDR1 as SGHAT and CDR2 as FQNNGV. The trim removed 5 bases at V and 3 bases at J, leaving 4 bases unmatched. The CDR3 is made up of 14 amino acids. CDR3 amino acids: CASSVDRGGYEQYF. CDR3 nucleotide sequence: TGTGCCAGCAGCGTGGACAGGGGGGGCTACGAGCAGTACTTC. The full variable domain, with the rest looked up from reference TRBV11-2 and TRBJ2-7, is EAGVAQSPRYKIIEKRQSVAFWCNPISGHATLYWYQQILGQGPKLLIQFQNNGVVDDSQLPKDRFSAERLKGVDSTLKIQPAKLEDSAVYLCASSVDRGGYEQYFGPGTRLTVT.

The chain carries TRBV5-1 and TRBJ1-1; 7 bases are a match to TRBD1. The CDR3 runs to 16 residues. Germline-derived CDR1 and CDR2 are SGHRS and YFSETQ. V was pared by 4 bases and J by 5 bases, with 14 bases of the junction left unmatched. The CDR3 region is CASSLGQAFLVTEAFF. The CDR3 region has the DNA TGCGCCAGCAGCCTCGGACAGGCCTTCCTCGTTACTGAAGCTTTCTTT.

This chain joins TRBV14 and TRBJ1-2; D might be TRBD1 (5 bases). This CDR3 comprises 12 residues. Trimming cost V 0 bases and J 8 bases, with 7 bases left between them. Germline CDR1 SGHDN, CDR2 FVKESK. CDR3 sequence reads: CASSQDWGGYTF. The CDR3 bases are TGTGCCAGCAGCCAAGATTGGGGCGGCTACACCTTC.

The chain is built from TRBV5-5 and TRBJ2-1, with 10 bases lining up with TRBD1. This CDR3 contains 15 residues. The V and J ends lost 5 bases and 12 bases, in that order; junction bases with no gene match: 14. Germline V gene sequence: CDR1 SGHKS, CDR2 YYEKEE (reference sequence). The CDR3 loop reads CASRPAGTGVEGQFF. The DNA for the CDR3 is TGTGCCAGCAGGCCGGCCGGGACAGGGGTAGAGGGGCAGTTCTTC.

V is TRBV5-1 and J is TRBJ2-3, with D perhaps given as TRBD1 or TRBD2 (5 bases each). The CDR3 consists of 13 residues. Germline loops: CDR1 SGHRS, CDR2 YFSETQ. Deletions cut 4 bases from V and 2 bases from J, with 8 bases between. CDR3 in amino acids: CASSEGSTDTQYF. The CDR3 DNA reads TGCGCCAGCAGCGAGGGGTCCACAGATACGCAGTATTTT.

CDR3 sequence reads: CASSLETVSWGNEQFF. In DNA form, the CDR3 reads TGCGCCAGCAGCTTGGAGACCGTCAGCTGGGGGAATGAGCAGTTCTTC. The chain employs TRBV5-1 and TRBJ2-1, with D tentatively TRBD1 or TRBD2 (5 bases each). Germline CDR1 SGHRS, CDR2 YFSETQ. This CDR3 spans 16 amino acids. Trimming removed 0 bases at V and 7 bases at J, with 17 bases between. Looking up the rest from reference TRBV5-1 and TRBJ2-1 gives the full variable domain: KAGVTQTPRYLIKTRGQQVTLSCSPISGHRSVSWYQQTPGQGLQFLFEYFSETQRNKGNFPGRFSGRQFSNSRSEMNVSTLELGDSALYLCASSLETVSWGNEQFFGPGTRLTVL.

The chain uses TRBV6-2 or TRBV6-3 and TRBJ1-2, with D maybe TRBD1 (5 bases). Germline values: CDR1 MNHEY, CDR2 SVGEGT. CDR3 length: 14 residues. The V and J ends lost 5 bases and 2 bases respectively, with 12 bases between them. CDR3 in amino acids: CASSATEGNYGYTF. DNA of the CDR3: TGTGCCAGCAGTGCTACTGAGGGGAACTATGGCTACACCTTC.

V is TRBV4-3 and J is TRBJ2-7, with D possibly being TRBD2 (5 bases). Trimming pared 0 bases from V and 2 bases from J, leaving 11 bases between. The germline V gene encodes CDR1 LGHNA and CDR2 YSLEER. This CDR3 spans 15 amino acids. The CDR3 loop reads CASSQDNSVPYEQYF. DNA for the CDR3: TGCGCCAGCAGCCAAGATAATAGCGTTCCCTACGAGCAGTACTTC.

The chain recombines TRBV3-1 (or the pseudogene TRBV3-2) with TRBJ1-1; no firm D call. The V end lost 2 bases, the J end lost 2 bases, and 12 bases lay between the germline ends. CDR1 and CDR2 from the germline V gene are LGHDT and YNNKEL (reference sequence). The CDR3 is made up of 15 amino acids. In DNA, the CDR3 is TGTGCCAGCAGCCAAAGATCTGGTGTAAACACTGAAGCTTTCTTT. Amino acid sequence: CASSQRSGVNTEAFF.

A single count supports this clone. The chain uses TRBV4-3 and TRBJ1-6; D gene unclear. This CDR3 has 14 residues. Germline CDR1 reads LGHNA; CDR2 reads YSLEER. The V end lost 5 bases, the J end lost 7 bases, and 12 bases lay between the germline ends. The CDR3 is CASSERELNSPLHF. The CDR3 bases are TGCGCCAGCAGCGAGCGGGAACTAAATTCACCCCTCCACTTT.

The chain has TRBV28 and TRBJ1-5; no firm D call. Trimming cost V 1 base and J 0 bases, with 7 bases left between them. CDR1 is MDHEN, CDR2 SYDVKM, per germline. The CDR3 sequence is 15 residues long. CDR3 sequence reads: CASSLFDYSNQPQHF. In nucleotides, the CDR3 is TGTGCCAGCAGTTTATTCGATTATAGCAATCAGCCCCAGCATTTT.